These 6 T cell receptor beta chains came from one sample sequenced in a study of shared clonotypes between healthy human individuals. Some clones are missing from TCRdb's copy, which holds only in-frame ones; the method was immunoSEQ multiplex PCR. The table has around 1,900,000 clones, roughly 95% seen once. Positive CCR7 selection of CD45RO-negative cells yielded the naive CD8 cells, and terminally differentiated effector memory CD45RA+ cells were excluded. Sequences were obtained from naive CD8+ T cells from PBMCs. Source of these receptors: a young man in good health. Some clones in this sample may be carry-over from other donors' samples.

V is TRBV6-6 and J is TRBJ2-7; D tentatively reads TRBD1 or TRBD2 (5 bases each). Trimming removed 2 bases from V and 6 bases from J, with 20 bases in between. Germline V gene data show CDR1 as MNHNY and CDR2 as SVGAGI (reference sequence). The CDR3 sequence is 16 residues long. The CDR3 sequence is CASSYRPIGRDGEQYF. CDR3 coding DNA: TGTGCCAGCAGTTACCGGCCTATTGGCAGGGACGGCGAGCAGTACTTC.

This clone was detected once. The chain carries TRBV27 and TRBJ2-7; 7 bases fit TRBD2. The CDR3 extends over 14 amino acids. J was trimmed by 5 bases and V by 3 bases; bases with no gene match: 7. Germline V gene lookup returns CDR1 MNHEY and CDR2 SMNVEV (reference sequence). The CDR3: CASSLGGIRNEQYF. As DNA, the CDR3 is TGTGCCAGCAGTTTGGGGGGGATCCGGAACGAGCAGTACTTC.

This clone turned up a few times. Other DNA sequences in this specimen translate into the identical CDR3. The rearrangement joins TRBV30 to TRBJ1-1; the D gene is possibly TRBD1 (6 bases). CDR1 and CDR2 (germline): GTSNPN, SVGIG (reference sequence). V lost 4 bases to trimming and J lost 8 bases, with 11 bases between them. This CDR3 is built from 11 residues. This CDR3 reads CAWTLGGEAFF. In DNA form, the CDR3 reads TGTGCCTGGACTTTAGGGGGGGAAGCTTTCTTT. Full variable domain (remainder filled in from reference TRBV30 and TRBJ1-1): SQTIHQWPATLVQPVGSPLSLECTVEGTSNPNLYWYRQAAGRGLQLLFYSVGIGQISSEVPQNLSASRPQDRQFILSSKKLLLSDSGFYLCAWTLGGEAFFGQGTRLTVV.

This chain connects TRBV9 to TRBJ2-2, with D uncertain. The CDR3 spans 14 residues. Trimming took 3 bases from V and 7 from J, leaving 13 bases between them. The germline V gene has CDR1 SGDLS and CDR2 YYNGEE. For the CDR3, the DNA is TGTGCCAGCAGCGATGGAACTTGGGGCGGGGAGCTGTTTTTT. The encoded protein is CASSDGTWGGELFF.

V usage is TRBV10-1 and J usage is TRBJ1-1; 11 nucleotides line up with TRBD1. Per the germline V gene, CDR1 is WNHNN and CDR2 is SYGVQD (reference sequence). With V trimmed by 2 bases and J by 4 bases, 0 bases remained unmatched. This CDR3 is 14 amino acids long. CDR3 region: CASSEGTGGTEAFF. DNA of the CDR3: TGCGCCAGCAGTGAGGGGACAGGGGGCACTGAAGCTTTCTTT.

The chain carries TRBV28 and TRBJ1-1; the match to TRBD1 covers 7 bases. Trimming at V came to 4 bases and at J to 2 bases, leaving 7 bases not matched to a gene. This CDR3 has 15 residues. Germline values: CDR1 MDHEN, CDR2 SYDVKM. The CDR3 sequence: CASSSPRTGNTEAFF. The CDR3, as DNA: TGTGCCAGCAGTTCCCCCCGGACAGGAAACACTGAAGCTTTCTTT.